This entry is about one T cell receptor (beta chain). Its antigen remains unidentified. Study-level findings and limits: Tumor memory CD4+ T cell TCR gene usage clustered with blood and lymph node memory CD4+ cells and lymph node naive CD4+ cells.

Memory CD4+ cells were defined as CD4+CD45RO+CD25-. After constant-region reverse-primer amplification, full-length variable regions underwent semi-nested PCR with Nested Universal Primer A. One entry per CDR3 protein, called by TCRdb with MiXCR from the 5' RACE reads. Seen here are 7,000 to 9,000 distinct CDR3 sequences, roughly a sixth observed once, and the top ten hold roughly 3.6%. CDR3 length equals 13 residues. Germline V lookup: CDR1 LGHDT, CDR2 YNNKEL (reference sequence). V was shortened by 2 bases and J by 8 bases, with 9 bases between the two germline ends. This rearrangement joins TRBV3-1 to TRBJ1-4; D is unresolved. Sequences were obtained from memory CD4+ T cells sorted from blood. This sample's subset: memory CD4+ T cells, CD4+CD45RO+CD25-. The clonotype originates from a female donor with breast cancer. This chain's CDR3 is CASSQNLGEKLFF. The DNA for the CDR3 is TGTGCCAGCAGCCAAAATTTGGGGGAAAAACTGTTTTTT.